This is a list of T cell receptor beta chains from one sample in a study of blood T cells in healthy people across ages. TCRdb fed the 5' RACE reads into MiXCR, producing one record per CDR3 protein. Of about 1 million distinct CDR3 sequences in the sample, roughly a quarter were seen once. The same sample was also used in a study of T cells of mothers and their children.

The source material was blood. Source of these receptors: a girl aged 2-15 years in good health. CDR3s include the opening cysteine and the closing phenylalanine or tryptophan. D genes are given only for firm matches. Not every row has a clone size; where given, it reads once, few, many or a size class.

V gene: TRBV7-2; J gene: TRBJ2-3; clone size: NA; D gene: TRBD2; CDR3 protein: CASSRVSSGGRDTQYF; CDR3 DNA: TGTGCCAGCAGCCGGGTCTCGAGCGGGGGTAGAGATACGCAGTATTTT
V gene: TRBV3-1; J gene: TRBJ2-1; clone size: NA; D gene: NA; CDR3 protein: CASSQRAGGNEQFF; CDR3 DNA: TGTGCCAGCAGCCAAAGGGCAGGAGGTAATGAGCAGTTCTTC
V gene: TRBV28; J gene: TRBJ2-7; clone size: few; D gene: TRBD1; CDR3 protein: CASSFPGQGSGEQYF; CDR3 DNA: TGTGCCAGCAGTTTTCCCGGACAGGGCTCGGGCGAGCAGTACTTC
V gene: TRBV10-3; J gene: TRBJ2-5; clone size: NA; D gene: NA; CDR3 protein: CAISVSYQETQYF; CDR3 DNA: TGTGCCATCAGTGTGAGTTACCAAGAGACCCAGTACTTC
V gene: TRBV10-1; J gene: TRBJ2-7; clone size: few; D gene: NA; CDR3 protein: CASSESDRIYEQYF; CDR3 DNA: TGCGCCAGCAGTGAGAGCGACAGGATCTACGAGCAGTACTTC
V gene: TRBV20-1; J gene: TRBJ1-2; clone size: NA; D gene: NA; CDR3 protein: CSAREGANYGYTF; CDR3 DNA: TGCAGTGCTAGAGAAGGTGCTAACTATGGCTACACCTTC
V gene: TRBV2; J gene: TRBJ2-5; clone size: few; D gene: NA; CDR3 protein: CASERTYQETQYF; CDR3 DNA: TGTGCCAGCGAGAGGACATATCAAGAGACCCAGTACTTC
V gene: TRBV9; J gene: TRBJ2-5; clone size: once; D gene: TRBD2; CDR3 protein: CASSVGVGGYETQYF; CDR3 DNA: TGTGCCAGCAGCGTAGGCGTGGGAGGGTATGAGACCCAGTACTTC
V gene: TRBV7-2; J gene: TRBJ2-3; clone size: few; D gene: TRBD1; CDR3 protein: CASSPWGTGTDTQYF; CDR3 DNA: TGTGCCAGCAGCCCTTGGGGGACAGGCACAGATACGCAGTATTTT
V gene: TRBV12-3/TRBV12-4; J gene: TRBJ2-5; clone size: once; D gene: NA; CDR3 protein: CASSYPQSQETQYF; CDR3 DNA: TGTGCCAGCAGCTACCCCCAGTCCCAAGAGACCCAGTACTTC
V gene: TRBV20-1; J gene: TRBJ1-2; clone size: NA; D gene: NA; CDR3 protein: CSARDLTGGPGYTF; CDR3 DNA: TGCAGTGCTAGAGATCTGACAGGAGGACCTGGCTACACCTTC
V gene: TRBV11-2; J gene: TRBJ2-5; clone size: NA; D gene: TRBD1; CDR3 protein: CASSPMWDSQETLYF; CDR3 DNA: TGTGCCAGCAGCCCGATGTGGGACAGTCAAGAGACCCTGTACTTC
V gene: TRBV11-2; J gene: TRBJ1-4; clone size: NA; D gene: TRBD1; CDR3 protein: CASSLGQGAATNEKLFF; CDR3 DNA: TGTGCCAGCAGCTTAGGTCAGGGGGCTGCAACTAATGAAAAACTGTTTTTT
V gene: TRBV25-1; J gene: TRBJ2-2; clone size: NA; D gene: NA; CDR3 protein: CASSEYGQSGELFF; CDR3 DNA: TGTGCCAGCAGTGAATATGGGCAGTCCGGGGAGCTGTTTTTT
V gene: TRBV29-1; J gene: TRBJ2-3; clone size: NA; D gene: TRBD2; CDR3 protein: CSVDEGGPSTQYF; CDR3 DNA: TGCAGCGTTGACGAGGGAGGGCCTAGTACGCAGTATTTT
V gene: TRBV5-1; J gene: TRBJ2-7; clone size: few; D gene: NA; CDR3 protein: CASSLLWQVEQYF; CDR3 DNA: TGCGCCAGCAGCTTGCTTTGGCAGGTCGAGCAGTACTTC
V gene: TRBV9; J gene: TRBJ2-7; clone size: NA; D gene: NA; CDR3 protein: CASSVGGTTYEQYF; CDR3 DNA: TGTGCCAGCAGCGTGGGGGGAACCACCTACGAGCAGTACTTC
V gene: TRBV29-1; J gene: TRBJ2-1; clone size: NA; D gene: NA; CDR3 protein: CSVEDILRGEFF; CDR3 DNA: TGCAGCGTTGAAGATATACTGAGAGGGGAGTTCTTC
V gene: TRBV27; J gene: TRBJ2-1; clone size: NA; D gene: TRBD2; CDR3 protein: CASSSSGGPKGEQFF; CDR3 DNA: TGTGCCAGCAGTTCCTCGGGGGGGCCAAAGGGTGAGCAGTTCTTC
V gene: TRBV7-9; J gene: TRBJ2-1; clone size: NA; D gene: NA; CDR3 protein: CASSSSDTNNEQFF; CDR3 DNA: TGTGCCAGCAGCTCGAGCGATACCAACAATGAGCAGTTCTTC
V gene: TRBV5-1; J gene: TRBJ2-5; clone size: NA; D gene: NA; CDR3 protein: CASGPPEMTETQYF; CDR3 DNA: TGCGCCAGCGGACCACCCGAAATGACGGAGACCCAGTACTTC
V gene: TRBV12-3/TRBV12-4; J gene: TRBJ2-1; clone size: few; D gene: TRBD2; CDR3 protein: CASSYLSGGTSYNEQFF; CDR3 DNA: TGTGCCAGCAGTTATCTAAGCGGGGGGACCTCCTACAATGAGCAGTTCTTC
V gene: TRBV4-3; J gene: TRBJ1-1; clone size: few; D gene: NA; CDR3 protein: CASSQDHVEVLPSEAFF; CDR3 DNA: TGCGCCAGCAGCCAAGATCACGTGGAGGTACTTCCATCTGAGGCTTTCTTT
V gene: TRBV10-3; J gene: TRBJ2-1; clone size: NA; D gene: NA; CDR3 protein: CAISADTEQFF; CDR3 DNA: TGCGCCATCAGTGCGGACACGGAGCAGTTCTTC
V gene: TRBV9; J gene: TRBJ2-7; clone size: many; D gene: NA; CDR3 protein: CASSVQDYNEQYF; CDR3 DNA: TGTGCCAGCAGCGTACAGGACTATAACGAGCAGTACTTC
V gene: TRBV9; J gene: TRBJ1-2; clone size: few; D gene: NA; CDR3 protein: CASSVGSGPGIEGYTF; CDR3 DNA: TGTGCCAGCAGCGTAGGATCCGGGCCCGGGATCGAGGGCTACACCTTC
V gene: TRBV28; J gene: TRBJ2-5; clone size: NA; D gene: NA; CDR3 protein: CASSPTGKGRETQYF; CDR3 DNA: TGTGCCAGCAGTCCCACAGGGAAAGGGAGGGAGACCCAGTACTTC
V gene: TRBV7-9; J gene: TRBJ1-5; clone size: NA; D gene: NA; CDR3 protein: CASSLMSDQPQHF; CDR3 DNA: TGTGCCAGCAGCTTAATGTCGGATCAGCCCCAGCATTTT
V gene: TRBV5-1; J gene: TRBJ2-7; clone size: few; D gene: NA; CDR3 protein: CASSPGLTGWDISSYEQYF; CDR3 DNA: TGCGCCAGCAGCCCCGGATTGACAGGTTGGGACATAAGCTCCTACGAGCAGTACTTC
V gene: TRBV12-3/TRBV12-4; J gene: TRBJ1-1; clone size: NA; D gene: NA; CDR3 protein: CASSTQNTEAFF; CDR3 DNA: TGTGCCAGCAGTACACAGAACACTGAAGCTTTCTTT
V gene: TRBV29-1; J gene: TRBJ1-4; clone size: NA; D gene: NA; CDR3 protein: CSFTGSTQGKLFF; CDR3 DNA: TGCAGCTTTACCGGGTCCACCCAAGGAAAACTGTTTTTT
V gene: TRBV20-1; J gene: TRBJ2-7; clone size: NA; D gene: NA; CDR3 protein: CSARDLSSPYEQYF; CDR3 DNA: TGCAGTGCTAGAGATCTCAGCAGTCCCTACGAGCAGTACTTC
V gene: TRBV29-1; J gene: TRBJ2-1; clone size: NA; D gene: NA; CDR3 protein: CSTQGLNEQFF; CDR3 DNA: TGCAGCACCCAGGGGCTGAATGAGCAGTTCTTC
V gene: TRBV28; J gene: TRBJ2-7; clone size: NA; D gene: NA; CDR3 protein: CASRGPRDYEQYF; CDR3 DNA: TGTGCCAGCAGGGGACCTAGGGACTACGAGCAGTACTTC
V gene: TRBV29-1; J gene: TRBJ1-1; clone size: many; D gene: NA; CDR3 protein: CSALGAIEAFF; CDR3 DNA: TGCAGCGCACTTGGAGCGATTGAAGCTTTCTTT
V gene: TRBV4-2; J gene: TRBJ2-3; clone size: NA; D gene: TRBD2; CDR3 protein: CASSQEWRELDTQYF; CDR3 DNA: TGTGCCAGCAGCCAAGAATGGCGGGAGTTAGATACGCAGTATTTT
V gene: TRBV12-3/TRBV12-4; J gene: TRBJ2-4; clone size: NA; D gene: NA; CDR3 protein: CASLRDPKNIQYF; CDR3 DNA: TGTGCCAGCCTGAGGGATCCCAAAAACATTCAGTACTTC
V gene: TRBV12-5; J gene: TRBJ2-3; clone size: NA; D gene: NA; CDR3 protein: CASGLGRKASSSTDTQYF; CDR3 DNA: TGTGCTAGTGGTTTGGGCCGTAAGGCTAGCAGTAGCACAGATACGCAGTATTTT
V gene: TRBV7-3; J gene: TRBJ2-2; clone size: few; D gene: TRBD2; CDR3 protein: CASSPSGRSTGELFF; CDR3 DNA: TGTGCCAGCAGCCCTAGCGGGAGGAGCACCGGGGAGCTGTTTTTT
V gene: TRBV7-2; J gene: TRBJ2-7; clone size: many; D gene: TRBD2; CDR3 protein: CASTLAGGRPYEQYF; CDR3 DNA: TGTGCCAGCACTCTAGCGGGGGGGCGGCCCTACGAGCAGTACTTC
V gene: TRBV12-5; J gene: TRBJ2-2; clone size: NA; D gene: NA; CDR3 protein: CASGPWNTGELFF; CDR3 DNA: TGTGCTAGTGGCCCGTGGAACACCGGGGAGCTGTTTTTT
V gene: TRBV7-9; J gene: TRBJ2-5; clone size: NA; D gene: NA; CDR3 protein: CASSGKVNKGTQYF; CDR3 DNA: TGTGCCAGCAGCGGGAAGGTTAACAAGGGGACCCAGTACTTC
V gene: TRBV27; J gene: TRBJ2-1; clone size: NA; D gene: NA; CDR3 protein: CASSWGLAGVNEQFF; CDR3 DNA: TGTGCCAGCAGTTGGGGCTTAGCAGGAGTCAATGAGCAGTTCTTC
V gene: TRBV7-9; J gene: TRBJ2-7; clone size: few; D gene: NA; CDR3 protein: CASSLSGLGTYEQYF; CDR3 DNA: TGTGCCAGCAGCCTATCGGGATTGGGTACTTACGAGCAGTACTTC
V gene: TRBV12-3/TRBV12-4; J gene: TRBJ2-7; clone size: NA; D gene: NA; CDR3 protein: CASSLSHGGLQSYEQYF; CDR3 DNA: TGTGCCAGCAGTTTATCACATGGGGGCCTGCAATCCTACGAGCAGTACTTC
V gene: TRBV7-6; J gene: TRBJ2-7; clone size: NA; D gene: TRBD1; CDR3 protein: CASSLDPTGASSYEQYF; CDR3 DNA: TGTGCCAGCAGCTTAGACCCTACAGGGGCTAGCTCCTACGAGCAGTACTTC
V gene: TRBV4-1; J gene: TRBJ2-5; clone size: few; D gene: TRBD2; CDR3 protein: CANSHPGLAGLQETQYF; CDR3 DNA: TGCGCCAACAGCCACCCGGGACTAGCGGGGTTACAAGAGACCCAGTACTTC
V gene: TRBV20-1; J gene: TRBJ2-1; clone size: once; D gene: TRBD2; CDR3 protein: CSARLSSGGSSYNEQFF; CDR3 DNA: TGCAGTGCTAGATTGTCTAGCGGGGGCAGCTCCTACAATGAGCAGTTCTTC
V gene: TRBV28; J gene: TRBJ2-3; clone size: NA; D gene: TRBD1; CDR3 protein: CASRNPTGEKDTQYF; CDR3 DNA: TGTGCCAGCAGAAACCCCACAGGGGAAAAAGATACGCAGTATTTT